A selection of T cell receptor beta chains follows, all from one sample in a study of cytomegalovirus exposure and HLA in healthy donors. Sequenced by immunoSEQ multiplex PCR; TCRdb stores in-frame clones only, minus some. This table holds approximately 88,000 clones, roughly 96% found once. Sequenced: PBMCs. Receptor source: a woman between 18 and 30 years old in good health and CMV-seronegative. Each CDR3 is given with its conserved first and last residue. Fields, in order: V gene, clone size, D gene, J gene, CDR3 protein, CDR3 DNA. A D gene is named only where the DNA matches it firmly. Clone size is stated in some rows and not others, as once, few, many or a class when expanded.

v_call: TRBV5-4
clone_size: .
d_call: .
j_call: TRBJ2-2
cdr3_aa: CASSRTAANTGELFF
cdr3_nt: TGTGCCAGCAGCAGGACAGCAGCGAACACCGGGGAGCTGTTTTTT

v_call: TRBV7-9
clone_size: .
d_call: TRBD1
j_call: TRBJ2-7
cdr3_aa: CASSFGQGLPQYF
cdr3_nt: TGTGCCAGCAGCTTTGGACAGGGGTTACCGCAGTACTTC

v_call: TRBV7-9
clone_size: .
d_call: .
j_call: TRBJ2-2
cdr3_aa: CASSLVVPPGELFF
cdr3_nt: TGTGCCAGCAGCTTAGTAGTGCCTCCCGGGGAGCTGTTTTTT

v_call: TRBV5-1
clone_size: .
d_call: .
j_call: TRBJ2-5
cdr3_aa: CASSSAKPQETQYF
cdr3_nt: TGCGCCAGCAGCTCTGCGAAACCACAAGAGACCCAGTACTTC

v_call: TRBV6-5
clone_size: .
d_call: TRBD1
j_call: TRBJ2-7
cdr3_aa: CASSKTGLSEQYF
cdr3_nt: TGTGCCAGCAGTAAGACAGGGTTGAGCGAGCAGTACTTC

v_call: TRBV10-3
clone_size: .
d_call: .
j_call: TRBJ1-2
cdr3_aa: CAISDDRKNGYTF
cdr3_nt: TGTGCCATCAGTGATGACAGAAAAAATGGCTACACCTTC

v_call: TRBV5-1
clone_size: .
d_call: TRBD2
j_call: TRBJ2-5
cdr3_aa: CASSLVVAGDAETQYF
cdr3_nt: TGCGCCAGCAGCTTGGTGGTAGCGGGAGACGCGGAGACCCAGTACTTC

v_call: TRBV27
clone_size: once
d_call: .
j_call: TRBJ2-1
cdr3_aa: CASTLRYSSYNEQFF
cdr3_nt: TGTGCCAGCACCCTTCGTTACAGCTCCTACAATGAGCAGTTCTTC

v_call: TRBV7-9
clone_size: .
d_call: TRBD1
j_call: TRBJ2-3
cdr3_aa: CASSPTTGPDTYTQYF
cdr3_nt: TGTGCCAGCAGCCCAACGACAGGGCCGGATACGTATACGCAGTATTTT

v_call: TRBV29-1
clone_size: .
d_call: .
j_call: TRBJ1-1
cdr3_aa: CSGQTRVNTEAFF
cdr3_nt: TGCAGCGGTCAAACACGGGTGAACACTGAAGCTTTCTTT

v_call: TRBV29-1
clone_size: .
d_call: TRBD2
j_call: TRBJ2-7
cdr3_aa: CSARTSGAFGSYEQYF
cdr3_nt: TGCAGCGCTAGGACTAGCGGGGCGTTTGGCTCCTACGAGCAGTACTTC

v_call: TRBV7-6
clone_size: .
d_call: .
j_call: TRBJ1-6
cdr3_aa: CASSPQQGEKGSSYNSPLHF
cdr3_nt: TGTGCCAGCAGCCCCCAACAGGGTGAAAAAGGGTCATCCTATAATTCACCCCTCCACTTT

v_call: TRBV6-5
clone_size: .
d_call: TRBD2
j_call: TRBJ2-3
cdr3_aa: CASSYRRGDTDTQYF
cdr3_nt: TGTGCCAGCAGTTACCGACGGGGGGACACAGATACGCAGTATTTT

v_call: TRBV15
clone_size: .
d_call: .
j_call: TRBJ2-3
cdr3_aa: CATSHRDNSLTDTQYF
cdr3_nt: TGTGCCACCAGCCACCGGGACAATTCCCTCACAGATACGCAGTATTTT

v_call: TRBV7-2
clone_size: .
d_call: TRBD1
j_call: TRBJ2-5
cdr3_aa: CASSLAGGRGRETQYF
cdr3_nt: TGTGCCAGCAGCTTAGCGGGCGGCAGGGGGCGAGAGACCCAGTACTTC

v_call: TRBV27
clone_size: once
d_call: TRBD1
j_call: TRBJ1-4
cdr3_aa: CASSLSGQWATNEKLFF
cdr3_nt: TGTGCCAGCAGTTTATCGGGACAGTGGGCAACTAATGAAAAACTGTTTTTT

v_call: TRBV6-5
clone_size: few
d_call: .
j_call: TRBJ2-1
cdr3_aa: CASSYSRLSSYNEQFF
cdr3_nt: TGTGCCAGCAGTTACTCGAGATTATCCTCTTACAATGAGCAGTTCTTC

v_call: TRBV19
clone_size: .
d_call: .
j_call: TRBJ1-2
cdr3_aa: CASSMGADGYTF
cdr3_nt: TGTGCCAGTAGTATGGGTGCGGATGGCTACACCTTC

v_call: TRBV7-9
clone_size: once
d_call: TRBD2
j_call: TRBJ2-2
cdr3_aa: CASSPRLAGAPGELFF
cdr3_nt: TGTGCCAGCAGCCCCCGACTAGCGGGAGCACCCGGGGAGCTGTTTTTT

v_call: TRBV7-9
clone_size: .
d_call: TRBD1
j_call: TRBJ2-2
cdr3_aa: CASSLPDRAFSENTGELFF
cdr3_nt: TGTGCCAGCAGCCTACCGGACAGGGCTTTTTCCGAGAACACCGGGGAGCTGTTTTTT

v_call: TRBV6-5
clone_size: .
d_call: .
j_call: TRBJ2-3
cdr3_aa: CASSYSSSRLDTQYF
cdr3_nt: TGTGCCAGCAGTTACTCTTCTAGCAGGTTAGATACGCAGTATTTT

v_call: TRBV14
clone_size: .
d_call: TRBD1
j_call: TRBJ2-7
cdr3_aa: CASSQVGSTGTGISYEQYF
cdr3_nt: TGTGCCAGCAGCCAAGTGGGGTCAACCGGGACAGGCATCTCCTACGAGCAGTACTTC

v_call: TRBV2
clone_size: .
d_call: TRBD1
j_call: TRBJ1-4
cdr3_aa: CASNYRGGTNEKLFF
cdr3_nt: TGTGCCAGCAATTACAGGGGAGGAACTAATGAAAAACTGTTTTTT

v_call: TRBV6-5
clone_size: .
d_call: TRBD1
j_call: TRBJ2-7
cdr3_aa: CASAYGTGWSYEQYF
cdr3_nt: TGTGCCAGCGCCTATGGGACAGGGTGGTCCTACGAGCAGTACTTC

v_call: TRBV28
clone_size: .
d_call: .
j_call: TRBJ1-5
cdr3_aa: CASTPPWRTSYSNQPQHF
cdr3_nt: TGTGCCAGCACCCCGCCGTGGAGGACCTCGTATAGCAATCAGCCCCAGCATTTT

v_call: TRBV7-8
clone_size: .
d_call: TRBD1
j_call: TRBJ2-7
cdr3_aa: CASNDLGGGEQYF
cdr3_nt: TGTGCCAGCAACGACTTAGGGGGCGGGGAGCAGTACTTC

v_call: TRBV28
clone_size: .
d_call: .
j_call: TRBJ1-5
cdr3_aa: CASRYPIVWGRALQPQHF
cdr3_nt: TGTGCCAGCAGATACCCCATCGTATGGGGGCGCGCTTTACAGCCCCAGCATTTT

v_call: TRBV2
clone_size: .
d_call: TRBD1
j_call: TRBJ2-2
cdr3_aa: CASSELGQGNTGELFF
cdr3_nt: TGTGCCAGCAGTGAATTGGGACAGGGTAACACCGGGGAGCTGTTTTTT

v_call: TRBV7-9
clone_size: .
d_call: TRBD2
j_call: TRBJ2-7
cdr3_aa: CASSLARGEWSYEQYF
cdr3_nt: TGTGCCAGCAGCTTAGCGCGGGGGGAGTGGTCCTACGAGCAGTACTTC

v_call: TRBV10-1
clone_size: .
d_call: TRBD1
j_call: TRBJ2-7
cdr3_aa: CASSEGTGAYEQYF
cdr3_nt: TGCGCCAGCAGTGAAGGGACAGGGGCCTACGAGCAGTACTTC

v_call: TRBV7-8
clone_size: .
d_call: TRBD2
j_call: TRBJ2-7
cdr3_aa: CASSSTSGRLVYEQYF
cdr3_nt: TGTGCCAGCAGCTCGACTAGCGGGAGACTTGTCTACGAGCAGTACTTC

v_call: TRBV5-1
clone_size: .
d_call: .
j_call: TRBJ1-3
cdr3_aa: CASSLGPGDSGNTIYF
cdr3_nt: TGCGCCAGCAGCTTGGGACCGGGAGACTCTGGAAACACCATATATTTT

v_call: TRBV10-3
clone_size: .
d_call: TRBD1
j_call: TRBJ2-5
cdr3_aa: CAIRAGGEEKTQYF
cdr3_nt: TGTGCCATCAGAGCAGGGGGAGAAGAAAAGACCCAGTACTTC

v_call: TRBV11-2
clone_size: .
d_call: TRBD1
j_call: TRBJ1-5
cdr3_aa: CASSRGTGFDQPQHF
cdr3_nt: TGTGCCAGCAGCCGGGGGACAGGGTTTGATCAGCCCCAGCATTTT

v_call: TRBV13
clone_size: .
d_call: .
j_call: TRBJ2-5
cdr3_aa: CASSLLSAETQYF
cdr3_nt: TGTGCCAGCAGCTTACTATCTGCAGAGACCCAGTACTTC

v_call: TRBV2
clone_size: once
d_call: .
j_call: TRBJ2-3
cdr3_aa: CASSEGLTDTQYF
cdr3_nt: TGTGCCAGCAGTGAGGGACTCACAGATACGCAGTATTTT

v_call: TRBV5-5
clone_size: once
d_call: TRBD1
j_call: TRBJ1-5
cdr3_aa: CASSLGDSYNQPQHF
cdr3_nt: TGTGCCAGCAGCTTGGGGGACAGCTACAATCAGCCCCAGCATTTT

v_call: TRBV7-9
clone_size: .
d_call: .
j_call: TRBJ1-2
cdr3_aa: CASTRGPDTFYGYTF
cdr3_nt: TGTGCCAGCACGCGGGGACCGGACACCTTCTATGGCTACACCTTC

v_call: TRBV29-1
clone_size: .
d_call: TRBD1
j_call: TRBJ1-2
cdr3_aa: CSVGDRALDLGYTF
cdr3_nt: TGCAGCGTCGGTGACAGGGCCCTTGATCTTGGCTACACCTTC

v_call: TRBV6-6
clone_size: .
d_call: .
j_call: TRBJ1-6
cdr3_aa: CASNGAGQNSPLHF
cdr3_nt: TGTGCCAGCAACGGCGCAGGGCAGAATTCACCCCTCCACTTT

v_call: TRBV2
clone_size: once
d_call: .
j_call: TRBJ2-3
cdr3_aa: CASSESDTQYF
cdr3_nt: TGTGCCAGCAGTGAGTCTGATACGCAGTATTTT

v_call: TRBV19
clone_size: .
d_call: .
j_call: TRBJ1-1
cdr3_aa: CASRYPQGATEAFF
cdr3_nt: TGTGCCAGTAGATACCCACAGGGCGCCACTGAAGCTTTCTTT

v_call: TRBV28
clone_size: .
d_call: TRBD1
j_call: TRBJ2-7
cdr3_aa: CASSLIGTDKQYF
cdr3_nt: TGTGCCAGCAGTTTAATCGGGACAGATAAGCAGTACTTC

v_call: TRBV7-6
clone_size: .
d_call: .
j_call: TRBJ1-2
cdr3_aa: CASSLASGDAYGYTF
cdr3_nt: TGTGCCAGCAGCTTAGCTTCAGGGGACGCCTATGGCTACACCTTC

v_call: TRBV18
clone_size: .
d_call: TRBD1
j_call: TRBJ1-2
cdr3_aa: CASSLSEGGHYGYTF
cdr3_nt: TGTGCCAGCTCCCTTTCCGAAGGGGGCCACTATGGCTACACCTTC

v_call: TRBV9
clone_size: .
d_call: .
j_call: TRBJ2-6
cdr3_aa: CASSPTTASFSGANVLTF
cdr3_nt: TGTGCCAGCAGCCCGACGACAGCGAGTTTCTCTGGGGCCAACGTCCTGACTTTC

v_call: TRBV7-2
clone_size: .
d_call: .
j_call: TRBJ2-1
cdr3_aa: CASSPDRVYNEQFF
cdr3_nt: TGTGCCAGCAGCCCGGACAGAGTCTACAATGAGCAGTTCTTC

v_call: TRBV4-1
clone_size: .
d_call: TRBD1
j_call: TRBJ2-4
cdr3_aa: CASSQGVGTAENIQYF
cdr3_nt: TGCGCCAGCAGCCAAGGCGTTGGGACAGCAGAAAACATTCAGTACTTC

v_call: TRBV19
clone_size: .
d_call: .
j_call: TRBJ1-1
cdr3_aa: CASSTNFASTEAFF
cdr3_nt: TGTGCCAGTAGTACCAATTTTGCGTCCACTGAAGCTTTCTTT

v_call: TRBV15
clone_size: .
d_call: TRBD2
j_call: TRBJ2-7
cdr3_aa: CATSTVRLADYEQYF
cdr3_nt: TGTGCCACCAGCACGGTCAGACTAGCGGACTACGAGCAGTACTTC

v_call: TRBV7-9
clone_size: .
d_call: TRBD2
j_call: TRBJ2-3
cdr3_aa: CASSPFGGLAGTDTQYF
cdr3_nt: TGTGCCAGCAGCCCCTTCGGAGGACTAGCTGGCACAGATACGCAGTATTTT